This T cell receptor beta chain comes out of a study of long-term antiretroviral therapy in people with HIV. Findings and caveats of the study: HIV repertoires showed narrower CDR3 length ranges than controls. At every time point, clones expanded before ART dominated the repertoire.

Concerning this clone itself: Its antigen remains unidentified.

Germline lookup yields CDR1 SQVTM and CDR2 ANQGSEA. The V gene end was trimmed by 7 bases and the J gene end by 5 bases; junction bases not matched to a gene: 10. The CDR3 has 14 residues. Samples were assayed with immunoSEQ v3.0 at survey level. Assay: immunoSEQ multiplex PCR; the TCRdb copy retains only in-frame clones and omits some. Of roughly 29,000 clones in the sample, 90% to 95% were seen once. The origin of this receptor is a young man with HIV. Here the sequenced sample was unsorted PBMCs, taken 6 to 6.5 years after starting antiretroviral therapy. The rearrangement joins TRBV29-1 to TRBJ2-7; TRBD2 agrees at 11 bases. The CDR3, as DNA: TGCAGCGCCGGAGGGCGACTAGCGGGGAACGAGCAGTACTTC. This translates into CSAGGRLAGNEQYF.